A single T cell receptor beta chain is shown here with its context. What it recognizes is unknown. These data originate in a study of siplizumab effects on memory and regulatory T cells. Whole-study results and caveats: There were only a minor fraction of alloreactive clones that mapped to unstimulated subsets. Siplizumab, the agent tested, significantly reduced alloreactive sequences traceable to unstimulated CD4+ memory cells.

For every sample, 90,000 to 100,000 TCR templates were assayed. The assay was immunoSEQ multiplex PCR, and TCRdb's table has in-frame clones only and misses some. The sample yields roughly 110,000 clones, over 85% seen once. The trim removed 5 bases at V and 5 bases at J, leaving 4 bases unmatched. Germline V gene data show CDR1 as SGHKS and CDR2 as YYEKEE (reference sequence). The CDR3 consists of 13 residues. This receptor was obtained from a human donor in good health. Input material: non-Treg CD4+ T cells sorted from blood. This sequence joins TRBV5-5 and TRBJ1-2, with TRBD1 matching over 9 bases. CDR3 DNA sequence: TGTGCCAGCAGTCAGACAGGGGGGTATGGCTACACCTTC. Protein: CASSQTGGYGYTF.